This TCR beta chain was captured in a study of cytomegalovirus exposure and HLA in healthy donors. This clone was detected only a few times. A multiplex PCR was run with 60 Vbeta primers and 13 Jbeta primers. Generated by immunoSEQ multiplex PCR, the TCRdb table keeps only in-frame clones and is missing some. The table lists fewer than 250,000 clones, about four fifths of them singletons. The source material was PBMCs. The sequence came from a woman between 40 and 55 years old in good health and CMV-seronegative.

CDR3 nucleotides: TGCGCCAGCAGCCTGGGGACTAGCGGGAGGGCCGGGCAGACCCAGTACTTC. Protein product: CASSLGTSGRAGQTQYF. The chain links TRBV5-1 to TRBJ2-5; 16 bases fit TRBD2. The CDR3 is made up of 17 amino acids. The V and J ends lost 4 bases and 6 bases, in that order; junction bases with no gene match: 9. Germline V gene lookup returns CDR1 SGHRS and CDR2 YFSETQ.